These 20 T cell receptor beta chains came from one sample sequenced in a study of blood T cell repertoires in COVID-19. Assay: immunoSEQ multiplex PCR; the TCRdb copy retains only in-frame clones and omits some. The sample contains 200,000 to 250,000 clones, 88% of which appear only once. The sample consisted of PBMCs or T cells enriched from blood (not recorded which). The origin of the receptors is a woman aged 45-59 years with acute COVID-19.

The V gene is TRBV9, the J gene TRBJ2-3; TRBD2 matches at 13 bases. Germline values: CDR1 SGDLS, CDR2 YYNGEE. V was pared by 4 bases and J by 4 bases, with 6 bases of the junction left unmatched. The CDR3 is made up of 16 amino acids. CDR3 sequence: CASSSGLAGRSDTQYF. In DNA form, the CDR3 reads TGTGCCAGCAGCTCGGGACTAGCGGGGAGGTCAGATACGCAGTATTTT.

The chain combines TRBV5-1 with TRBJ2-1, with 7 positions matching TRBD1. The CDR3 spans 15 residues. The V gene end was trimmed by 0 bases and the J gene end by 5 bases; junction bases not matched to a gene: 5. Germline loops: CDR1 SGHRS, CDR2 YFSETQ. Written as DNA, the CDR3 is TGCGCCAGCAGCTTGGCCAACAGGGGAGACAATGAGCAGTTCTTC. This gives the protein CASSLANRGDNEQFF.

The chain recombines TRBV28 with TRBJ1-2, with 7 bases aligning to TRBD1. Germline values: CDR1 MDHEN, CDR2 SYDVKM. V lost 2 bases and J lost 9; bases outside the gene matches: 9. The CDR3 is 14 amino acids. The CDR3 DNA follows: TGTGCCAGCAGTTTAATCGACAGGGAGACCAGCTACACCTTC. The encoded protein is CASSLIDRETSYTF.

J is TRBJ1-2 and V is TRBV6-5, with 7 bases aligning to TRBD1. Germline-derived CDR1 and CDR2 are MNHEY and SVGAGI. J lost 4 bases, V lost 0 bases, and 8 bases had no gene match. The CDR3 has 16 residues. CDR3 region: CASSYSPGSGGYGYTF. The CDR3 nucleotides are TGTGCCAGCAGTTACTCGCCCGGGTCAGGGGGCTATGGCTACACCTTC.

The rearrangement links TRBV5-4 to TRBJ2-7; 12 positions agree with TRBD1. Germline CDR1 SGHNT, CDR2 YYREEE (reference sequence). This CDR3 is built from 14 residues. The V gene end was trimmed by 5 bases and the J gene end by 4 bases; junction bases not matched to a gene: 4. The CDR3 DNA is TGTGCCAGCAGTCGGGGACAGGGGGCATACGAGCAGTACTTC. The encoded protein is CASSRGQGAYEQYF.

The chain joins TRBV7-9 to TRBJ2-7; TRBD2 aligns across 14 bases. The trim removed 1 base at V and 2 bases at J, leaving 7 bases unmatched. CDR1 and CDR2 from the germline V gene are SEHNR and FQNEAQ (reference sequence). The CDR3 covers 18 residues. The CDR3 sequence is CASSLGLAGGPVAYEQYF. The CDR3 DNA reads TGTGCCAGCAGCTTAGGACTAGCGGGAGGGCCAGTCGCCTACGAGCAGTACTTC.

This clone was detected once. V is TRBV19 and J is TRBJ1-6; the D gene is possibly TRBD1 (5 bases). Germline V CDR1 and CDR2: LNHDA, SQIVND (reference sequence). This CDR3 is built from 18 residues. V shed 3 bases and J shed 0 bases, with 15 bases lying between them. The CDR3 sequence: CASSMKGARSSYNSPLHF. CDR3 DNA: TGTGCCAGTAGTATGAAAGGGGCCAGAAGCTCCTATAATTCACCCCTCCACTTT.

V usage is TRBV6-1 and J usage is TRBJ2-7, with 9 positions matching TRBD2. V dropped 1 base and J dropped 2; count of bases not matched to a gene: 3. The CDR3 length is 15 residues. Looked up from germline, CDR1 is MNHNS and CDR2 is SASEGT. In DNA, the CDR3 is TGTGCCAGCAGTGAAGGCCTAGCGGGACCCTACGAGCAGTACTTC. Translating gives CASSEGLAGPYEQYF.

The rearrangement links TRBV9 to TRBJ2-1, with D possibly being TRBD1 (5 bases). Trimming took off 3 bases at V and 8 bases at J, with 15 bases between the two ends. This CDR3 is 14 amino acids long. Germline V gene sequence: CDR1 SGDLS, CDR2 YYNGEE. In DNA form, the CDR3 reads TGTGCCAGCAGCGCCACATTAGGGGCCTATGAGCAGTTCTTC. This gives the protein CASSATLGAYEQFF.

The rearrangement links TRBV6-5 to TRBJ1-5; D unclear. The CDR3 sequence is 14 residues long. Germline CDR1 MNHEY, CDR2 SVGAGI. V lost 5 bases, J lost 3 bases, and 11 bases lay in between. In DNA form, the CDR3 reads TGTGCCAGCAGTCCCAGGTTCCACAATCAGCCCCAGCATTTT. This encodes CASSPRFHNQPQHF.

The chain is built from TRBV9 and TRBJ2-3; no clear D. V lost 7 bases and J 0 bases, leaving 15 bases between the germline ends. The CDR3 spans 15 residues. Germline V gene lookup returns CDR1 SGDLS and CDR2 YYNGEE. CDR3 coding DNA: TGTGCCAGCGGCGACGGCGAGACTAGCACAGATACGCAGTATTTT. Its translation is CASGDGETSTDTQYF.

The gene calls are TRBV2 and TRBJ1-2; the D gene is possibly TRBD1 (5 bases). CDR3 length: 12 amino acids. Germline V lookup: CDR1 SNHLY, CDR2 FYNNEI. The germline V and J ends were trimmed by 6 bases and 4 bases, with 9 bases remaining between them. The CDR3 sequence: CASRAGPYGYTF. For the CDR3, the DNA is TGTGCCAGCAGAGCAGGGCCCTATGGCTACACCTTC.

This chain uses TRBV11-3 with TRBJ2-6; the match to TRBD1 covers 8 bases. The CDR3 spans 19 residues. CDR1 and CDR2 (germline): SGHNT, YENEEA. V lost 4 bases and J lost 0; bases outside the gene matches: 11. CDR3 loop: CASSSGTGPLSSGANVLTF. As DNA, the CDR3 is TGTGCCAGCAGCTCTGGGACAGGACCTTTAAGCTCTGGGGCCAACGTCCTGACTTTC.

In its sample, this clone was seen once. The rearrangement joins TRBV28 to TRBJ1-6; D remains ambiguous. This CDR3 comprises 15 residues. Germline values: CDR1 MDHEN, CDR2 SYDVKM. V was trimmed by 8 bases and J by 0 bases, leaving 11 bases between them. This CDR3 reads CASAGRRSYNSPLHF. CDR3 coding DNA: TGTGCCAGCGCAGGCAGACGCTCCTATAATTCACCCCTCCACTTT.

The chain employs TRBV10-3 and TRBJ2-2; 16 bases align to TRBD2. This CDR3 is built from 18 residues. V lost 2 bases and J lost 6; bases outside the gene matches: 6. Germline values: CDR1 ENHRY, CDR2 SYGVKD. Here the CDR3 reads CAISEEPGLAGGSGELFF. The CDR3 region has the DNA TGTGCCATCAGTGAGGAGCCGGGACTAGCGGGAGGGTCCGGGGAGCTGTTTTTT.

The chain uses TRBV20-1 and TRBJ2-7; a weak D match, TRBD2 (6 bases). Trimming pared 3 bases from V and 5 bases from J, leaving 17 bases between. Germline values: CDR1 DFQATT, CDR2 SNEGSKA (reference sequence). CDR3 length: 14 residues. This CDR3 reads CSASGAERGNEQYF. The DNA for the CDR3 is TGCAGTGCTAGTGGGGCAGAACGGGGGAACGAGCAGTACTTC.

V is TRBV9 and J is TRBJ2-3; D is possibly TRBD1 (6 bases). The CDR3 has 15 residues. In germline, CDR1 is SGDLS, CDR2 YYNGEE. V lost 7 bases to trimming and J lost 6 bases, with 21 bases between them. Here the CDR3 DNA reads TGTGCCAGCGGGATCCGGGACAACCGAGCGGATACGCAGTATTTT. Protein product: CASGIRDNRADTQYF.

The chain joins TRBV24-1 to TRBJ2-2; D is perhaps TRBD1 (5 bases). Between the trimmed V and J ends, which lost 0 bases and 5 bases, there was a span of 9 bases. This CDR3 comprises 15 residues. Germline V gene lookup returns CDR1 KGHDR and CDR2 SFDVKD. The CDR3 here is CATSDLARDTGELFF. The CDR3 DNA follows: TGTGCCACCAGTGATTTGGCCAGGGATACCGGGGAGCTGTTTTTT.

The chain links TRBV25-1 to TRBJ1-6; 7 bases are shared with TRBD1. The V and J ends lost 6 bases and 7 bases, in that order; junction bases with no gene match: 12. The germline CDR1 and CDR2 sequences are MGHDK and SYGVNS. The CDR3 is 16 residues long. The CDR3 spells CASRRSTGTANSPLHF. The CDR3 DNA reads TGTGCCAGCAGACGATCCACCGGGACAGCAAATTCACCCCTCCACTTT.

This chain connects TRBV3-1 (or the pseudogene TRBV3-2) to TRBJ1-5; D not certain. Germline CDR1 is LGHDT and CDR2 is YNNKEL (reference sequence). The CDR3 loop spans 16 amino acids. The germline V and J ends were trimmed by 4 bases and 6 bases, with 19 bases remaining between them. DNA of the CDR3: TGTGCCAGCAGCCGCTCGGGCCTCGAGGGCGGTCAGCCCCAGCATTTT. This translates into CASSRSGLEGGQPQHF.